Here is one T cell receptor beta chain with its context. The antigen it binds to is not known. Per-base qualities were not stored, and no clone one base away is much larger. Receptor amplification or capture employed PCR. Sequencing took place on an Illumina HiSeq 2500. TCR library preparation used molecular barcoding, with unique molecular identifiers applied to normalize quantification of the TCRbeta repertoire. The public reads were reprocessed in TCRdb via fastp at Q25 and MiXCR, keeping in-frame beta chains. Each CDR3 protein appears once, grouped with its most common genes and DNA. The sample table shows roughly 500,000 distinct CDR3 sequences, and about 31% are seen once. The ten largest clones take up about 2.3% of the sample. The data were taken from a study of T-cell reconstitution after alpha-beta-depleted transplantation in children (dated by TCRdb to between 2015 and 2016). In terms of the full investigation: Using TCR repertoire profiling, the study quantitatively followed how T-cell immune reconstitution unfolded in children after TCRalphabeta/CD19-depleted allogeneic hematopoietic cell transplantation.

The V and J ends are trimmed by 2 bases and 7 bases, leaving 14 bases between them. In the germline V gene, CDR1 corresponds to SGHTA and CDR2 to FQGNSA. From the cysteine through the phenylalanine, the CDR3 covers 15 amino acids. The CDR3 DNA has 45 bases and is translated from base 1. The chain joins TRBV7-2 to TRBJ1-4, with a weak D call of TRBD1 (6 bases match). The input for sequencing was PBMCs from the stem cell graft donor, taken from the stem cell graft. This TCR was sampled from a human donor who donated a stem cell graft to a child with aplastic anemia. The encoded CDR3 is CASSLLYRDAEKLFF. Here is the DNA: TGTGCCAGCAGCTTATTGTACAGGGACGCTGAAAAACTGTTTTTT.